These T cell receptor beta chains were read from a single sample in a study of cytomegalovirus exposure and HLA in healthy donors. The protocol was immunoSEQ multiplex PCR, while the TCRdb copy is restricted to in-frame clones and leaves out a portion. The table has 200,000 to 300,000 clones, approximately 83% seen once. Specimen: PBMCs. The receptors here all came from a woman aged 25 to 39 in good health and CMV-seropositive. Each CDR3 is given with its conserved first and last residue. The D gene is left open where the match is weak. Clone sizes are given selectively: once, few, many, or a class where the clone is expanded.

j_gene,abundance,d_gene,v_gene,CDR3nt,CDR3aa
TRBJ2-3,-,TRBD2,TRBV11-3,TGTGCCAGCAGCTTAGGTCCTAGCGGGAGTGGTGGCACAGATACGCAGTATTTT,CASSLGPSGSGGTDTQYF
TRBJ2-7,-,TRBD1,TRBV19,TGTGCCAGTAGGAGGACAGGCGCCTACGAGCAGTACTTC,CASRRTGAYEQYF
TRBJ2-7,-,TRBD1,TRBV5-4,TGTGCCAGCAGCTTGGACAGACAGGGGTACGAGCAGTACTTC,CASSLDRQGYEQYF
TRBJ2-3,-,TRBD1,TRBV5-1,TGCGCCACCACCAAAGGACAGGGGGCAGATACGCAGTATTTT,CATTKGQGADTQYF
TRBJ2-7,-,TRBD1,TRBV6-5,TGTGCCAGCAGTTACCCCGGACAGGGCGGGCAGTACTTC,CASSYPGQGGQYF
TRBJ2-1,-,TRBD2,TRBV28,TGTGCCAGCGAAGGGACCTGGAGCGGGAGCTCCTACAATGAGCAGTTCTTC,CASEGTWSGSSYNEQFF
TRBJ2-7,-,TRBD1,TRBV5-6,TGTGCCAGCAGCTCGGGGACAGGGGCGGCCTACGAGCAGTACTTC,CASSSGTGAAYEQYF
TRBJ2-3,-,-,TRBV4-1,TGCGCCAGCAGCCAAGGAGGAGACAGACTTTACACAGATACGCAGTATTTT,CASSQGGDRLYTDTQYF
TRBJ2-1,-,-,TRBV5-1,TGCGCCAGCAGCTTGGCACGGGTGAGTGATGAGCAGTTCTTC,CASSLARVSDEQFF
TRBJ2-1,-,-,TRBV28,TGTGCCAGCAGTGGCACAGGGTTGGGACACAATGAGCAGTTCTTC,CASSGTGLGHNEQFF
TRBJ2-1,once,-,TRBV19,TGTGCCAGTAGTATATGGTCCCGGGACAATGAGCAGTTCTTC,CASSIWSRDNEQFF
TRBJ2-7,-,-,TRBV10-2,TGCGCCAGCAGTGGACAGTTTGGCGAGCAGTACTTC,CASSGQFGEQYF
TRBJ2-7,few,TRBD1,TRBV15,TGTGCCACCAGCGCAACCGGGACAGGGGCCTCCTACGAGCAGTACTTC,CATSATGTGASYEQYF
TRBJ1-1,-,-,TRBV18,TGTGCCAGCTCACCACCTAATGCAGGGCGAACTGAAGCTTTCTTT,CASSPPNAGRTEAFF
TRBJ2-7,once,TRBD2,TRBV28,TGTGCCAGCAGTACTCTTGGGGACTACTCCTACGAGCAGTACTTC,CASSTLGDYSYEQYF
TRBJ1-2,-,-,TRBV29-1,TGCAGCGTTGCGGAACAGGGAGTGGGCTATGGCTACACCTTC,CSVAEQGVGYGYTF
TRBJ2-1,-,TRBD1,TRBV27,TGTGCCAGCGGACAGGCTAACAATGAGCAGTTCTTC,CASGQANNEQFF
TRBJ2-7,once,TRBD1,TRBV19,TGTGCCAGTAGTTCCTGGGACAGCTGGGGGTCCTACGAGCAGTACTTC,CASSSWDSWGSYEQYF